These T cell receptor beta chains were read from a single sample in a study of blood T cell repertoires in COVID-19. Sequencing was performed with immunoSEQ multiplex PCR; in TCRdb, only in-frame clones are kept and a portion is missing. The table has 150,000 to 200,000 clones, approximately 85% seen once. The sample comprised PBMCs or T cells enriched from blood (not recorded which). The receptors stem from a man in his forties or fifties who had recovered from COVID-19. Both conserved end residues are part of each CDR3. The order of the fields is D gene, clone size, J gene, V gene, CDR3 DNA, CDR3 protein. The D gene is left open where the match is weak. Some rows have no size entry. The others give once, few or many, or a class for an expanded clone.

- | - | TRBJ1-2 | TRBV30 | TGTGCCTGGAGTGCAAGGGGGGGCTACACCTTC | CAWSARGGYTF
TRBD1 | - | TRBJ1-4 | TRBV10-3 | TGTGCCATCAGTGAACCCGGGACAGAGGAAAAACTGTTTTTT | CAISEPGTEEKLFF
- | - | TRBJ2-2 | TRBV27 | TGTGCCAGCAGTTTCGGTGTGGTCACCGGGGAGCTGTTTTTT | CASSFGVVTGELFF
TRBD1 | - | TRBJ1-3 | TRBV28 | TGTGCCAGCAGTTTGGGACCCCCATCCAGGGGGGGAAACACCATATATTTT | CASSLGPPSRGGNTIYF
- | - | TRBJ1-6 | TRBV7-8 | TGTGCCAGCAGCTCGTTTACACCTAGCTCCTATAATTCACCCCTCCACTTT | CASSSFTPSSYNSPLHF
- | - | TRBJ2-3 | TRBV6-5 | TGTGCCAGCAGTCCCTATGTTGGAGATACGCAGTATTTT | CASSPYVGDTQYF
- | once | TRBJ1-2 | TRBV30 | TGTGCCTGGACCACGACAGCTGGTGGCTACACCTTC | CAWTTTAGGYTF
- | - | TRBJ1-1 | TRBV6-1 | TGTGCCAGCAGTGAACGGTGGAACACTGAAGCTTTCTTT | CASSERWNTEAFF
TRBD1 | - | TRBJ1-5 | TRBV7-9 | TGTGCCAGCAGCCAGGGGGTCGGACGGGGAACCTGGGGGAATAGGCCCCAGCATTTT | CASSQGVGRGTWGNRPQHF
- | - | TRBJ2-6 | TRBV11-2 | TGTGCCAGCACTGTGGGGGCCAACGTCCTGACTTTC | CASTVGANVLTF
- | - | TRBJ2-1 | TRBV7-2 | TGTGCCAGCAGCCCCGGGATGAGCTCCTACAATGAGCAGTTCTTC | CASSPGMSSYNEQFF